This TCR beta chain came from a study of cytomegalovirus exposure and HLA in healthy donors. Overall study findings and caveats: Later examination showed HLA-associated TCR beta chains had greater clonal expansion than equally common others.

Of note for this clone: Its cognate antigen is unknown.

13 Jbeta primers and 60 Vbeta primers were used for the PCR. Here immunoSEQ multiplex PCR was the method, and the copy in TCRdb shows in-frame clones only, minus some. The sample lists 150,000 or so clones, about 80% occurring once. The CDR3 loop spans 17 amino acids. Germline loops: CDR1 MGHRA, CDR2 YSYEKL. Unmatched junction bases numbered 18, after V lost 4 bases and J lost 10 bases. This receptor was taken from a young man in good health and CMV-seropositive. This rearrangement joins TRBV4-1 to TRBJ2-1; 8 nucleotides line up with TRBD1. The sequencing sample was made of PBMCs. CDR3: CASSRYWPVQGAEEQFF. Here the CDR3 DNA reads TGCGCCAGCAGCCGCTATTGGCCAGTTCAGGGGGCGGAGGAGCAGTTCTTC.